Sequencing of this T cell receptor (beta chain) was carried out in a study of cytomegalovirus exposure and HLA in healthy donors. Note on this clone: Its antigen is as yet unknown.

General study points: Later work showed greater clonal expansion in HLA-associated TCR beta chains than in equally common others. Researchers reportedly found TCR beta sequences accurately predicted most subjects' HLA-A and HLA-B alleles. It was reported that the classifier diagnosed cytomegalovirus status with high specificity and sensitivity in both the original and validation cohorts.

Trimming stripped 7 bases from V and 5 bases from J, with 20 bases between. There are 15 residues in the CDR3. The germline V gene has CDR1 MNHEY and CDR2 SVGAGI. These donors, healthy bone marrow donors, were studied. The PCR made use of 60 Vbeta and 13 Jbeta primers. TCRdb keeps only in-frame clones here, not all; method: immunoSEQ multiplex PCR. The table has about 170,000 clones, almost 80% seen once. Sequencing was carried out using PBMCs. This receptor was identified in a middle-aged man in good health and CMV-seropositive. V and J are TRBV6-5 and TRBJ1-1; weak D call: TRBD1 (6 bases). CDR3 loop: CASIREGQGRTEAFF. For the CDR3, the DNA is TGTGCCAGCATCAGAGAGGGCCAGGGGCGAACTGAAGCTTTCTTT.